This record concerns one T cell receptor beta chain sequence. Its antigen is as yet unknown. The data were taken from a study of cytomegalovirus exposure and HLA in healthy donors. Trimming removed 2 bases at V and 0 bases at J, with 11 bases between. Germline V gene data show CDR1 as SGHDT and CDR2 as YYEEEE. The CDR3 consists of 15 residues. Separate from the roughly 720-subject first cohort, the 120-subject validation cohort was the one that the donors belonged to. Whole-study findings and limits: Diagnosis of cytomegalovirus status made by the classifier reportedly showed high specificity and sensitivity. The dataset shows that most TCR sequences were rare, while some public TCRs occurred in many donors.

Measured with immunoSEQ multiplex PCR; TCRdb has only the in-frame clones, and not every one. The sample yields around 120,000 clones, roughly 89% seen once. Material: PBMCs. The source of this sequence is a woman aged 18-35 years in good health and CMV-seronegative. The gene calls are TRBV5-6 and TRBJ1-1, with a weak D call TRBD1 (6 bases). CDR3 coding DNA: TGTGCCAGCAGCTTCGACAGGCACATGAACACTGAAGCTTTCTTT. Its translation: CASSFDRHMNTEAFF.